This record looks at one T cell receptor beta chain sequence and its context. Between the trimmed V and J ends, which lost 8 bases and 4 bases, there was a span of 15 bases. Germline CDR1 and CDR2: GTSNPN and SVGIG (reference sequence). The CDR3 runs to 13 residues. Study processing details: Amplification with reference gene primers provided the estimates of nucleated cell counts. Clones were read by immunoSEQ multiplex PCR, and TCRdb kept only the in-frame ones, dropping some. From that table come the V and J calls and clone size; the DNA was used to work out D and trimming. The sample lists around 85,000 clones, roughly 83% occurring once. This record comes from a study of blood T cell repertoires in COVID-19. Study at large: Collection of acute and convalescent COVID-19 samples took place in the United States, Italy and Spain. PBMCs, B-cell-depleted T cells, or T cells provided the cDNA or gDNA that made up the material.

This sequence was found in a man in his fifties or sixties with active COVID-19. The rearrangement uses TRBV30 and TRBJ2-1; D might be TRBD2 (5 bases). Source material: peripheral blood. In DNA form, the CDR3 reads TGTGCCCTCGGGTGGGAGTCTTACAATGAGCAGTTCTTC. Translated: CALGWESYNEQFF.